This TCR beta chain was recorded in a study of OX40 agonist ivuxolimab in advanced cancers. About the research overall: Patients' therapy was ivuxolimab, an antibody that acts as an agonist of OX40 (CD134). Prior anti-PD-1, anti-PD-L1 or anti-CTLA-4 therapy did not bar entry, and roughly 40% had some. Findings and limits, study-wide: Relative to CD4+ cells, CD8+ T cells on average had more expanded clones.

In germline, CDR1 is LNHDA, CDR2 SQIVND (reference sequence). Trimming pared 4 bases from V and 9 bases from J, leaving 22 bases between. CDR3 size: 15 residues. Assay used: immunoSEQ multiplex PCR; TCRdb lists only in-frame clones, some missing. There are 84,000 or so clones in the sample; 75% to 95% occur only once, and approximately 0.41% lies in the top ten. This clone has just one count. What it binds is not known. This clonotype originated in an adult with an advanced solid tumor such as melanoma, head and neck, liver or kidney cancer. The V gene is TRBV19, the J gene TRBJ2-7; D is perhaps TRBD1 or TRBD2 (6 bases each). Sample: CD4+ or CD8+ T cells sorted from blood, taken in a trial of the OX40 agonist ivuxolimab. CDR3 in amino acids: CASSNGGTPVVGQYF. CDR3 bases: TGTGCCAGTAGTAATGGCGGGACACCTGTTGTCGGGCAGTACTTC.